This T cell receptor (beta chain) was recorded in a study of blood T cell repertoires in COVID-19. For the study at large: Sites in the United States, Italy and Spain provided acute and convalescent COVID-19 samples. T cells, B-cell-depleted T cells, or PBMCs provided the cDNA or gDNA that served as material.

The method was immunoSEQ multiplex PCR; TCRdb's version includes in-frame clones alone and lacks a portion of them. The repertoire holds fewer than 400,000 clones, with 85% as singletons. The CDR3 runs to 13 residues. Germline V CDR1 and CDR2: LGHDT, YNNKEL (reference sequence). V dropped 4 bases and J dropped 7 bases, with 13 bases sitting between them. The sequence was collected from a woman aged 18-29 years with acute or convalescent COVID-19. Specimen: peripheral blood. V gene TRBV3-1 (or the pseudogene TRBV3-2) combines with J gene TRBJ1-1, with no clear D. As DNA, the CDR3 is TGTGCCAGCAGCCTAGGAGGGTTGGGTGAAGCTTTCTTT. This sequence encodes CASSLGGLGEAFF.